The clone carrying this T cell receptor (beta chain) was found a few times. The sample originates from a study of blood T cell repertoires in COVID-19. The CDR3 length is 15 residues. The V end was cut by 2 bases, the J end by 4 bases, with 12 bases between. Germline V CDR1 and CDR2: SGHNT, YYREEE (reference sequence). The repertoire was sequenced with immunoSEQ multiplex PCR; TCRdb's copy has only in-frame clones and lacks some. The repertoire holds roughly 240,000 clones, with approximately 90% as singletons. J is TRBJ2-2 and V is TRBV5-4; a possible D gene is TRBD1 (6 bases). The sample was PBMCs or T cells enriched from blood (not recorded which). This receptor was obtained from a man aged 50-60 years who had been exposed to COVID-19. The chain's CDR3 is CASSLFEDSTGELFF. The CDR3 nucleotides are TGTGCCAGCAGCTTATTTGAGGACAGCACCGGGGAGCTGTTTTTT. The variable domain in full, completed from reference TRBV5-4 and TRBJ2-2, reads ETGVTQSPTHLIKTRGQQVTLRCSSQSGHNTVSWYQQALGQGPQFIFQYYREEENGRGNFPPRFSGLQFPNYSSELNVNALELDDSALYLCASSLFEDSTGELFFGEGSRLTVL.